Below, 23 T cell receptor beta chains from the same sample are listed, as sequenced in a study of CD8 T cells in ankylosing spondylitis. TCRdb called the 5' RACE reads again in MiXCR, with one record for every CDR3 protein. This table has fewer than 750,000 distinct CDR3 sequences, 19% appearing once. Findings of the study overall: What seemed typical of ankylosing spondylitis blood was a TCR beta motif built from 8 or 9 highly homologous variants.

The antigens these receptors bind are not known. The sequenced material came from blood, either unsorted or a sorted T cell fraction (not recorded which). These receptors originate from a male donor with ankylosing spondylitis.

This clonotype was counted between two and nine times. V is TRBV20-1 and J is TRBJ2-1; perhaps TRBD2 as D (6 bases). Germline assignment: CDR1 DFQATT and CDR2 SNEGSKA (reference sequence). Trimming cost V 5 bases and J 3 bases, with 8 bases left between them. The CDR3 sequence is 12 residues long. CDR3 residues: CSAPEGYNEQFF. The CDR3 region has the DNA TGCAGTGCTCCGGAGGGCTACAATGAGCAGTTCTTC.

The V gene is TRBV29-1, the J gene TRBJ2-2; TRBD1 matches at 7 bases. Trimming removed 7 bases from V and 1 base from J; junction bases left unmatched: 3. Germline loops: CDR1 SQVTM, CDR2 ANQGSEA. The CDR3 is 13 amino acids. CDR3 DNA: TGCAGCGGAGGGGACAGGAACACCGGGGAGCTGTTTTTT. Its protein is CSGGDRNTGELFF.

This clonotype was picked up a small number of times. The chain recombines TRBV12-3 or TRBV12-4 with TRBJ2-1; TRBD2 matches at 13 bases. CDR3 length: 16 amino acids. Trimming took 5 bases from V and 5 from J; bases not matched to a gene: 6. CDR3 amino acids: CASSPLAGGPHNEQFF. The CDR3 region has the DNA TGTGCCAGCAGTCCACTAGCGGGAGGGCCACACAATGAGCAGTTCTTC.

The chain joins TRBV7-2 to TRBJ2-4, with D uncertain. The CDR3 runs to 16 residues. Germline V gene sequence: CDR1 SGHTA, CDR2 FQGNSA. Trimming took 5 bases from V and 3 from J, leaving 17 bases between them. CDR3 in amino acids: CASSANPRIGKNIQYF. The CDR3 DNA reads as TGTGCCAGCAGCGCTAACCCCCGAATAGGCAAAAACATTCAGTACTTC.

This clonotype was counted between two and nine times. The V gene is TRBV19, the J gene TRBJ2-1; no definite D call. The CDR3 totals 11 residues. With 5 bases removed from V and 5 bases from J, the gap between germline ends came to 4 bases. The V gene's germline CDR1 is LNHDA and CDR2 SQIVND (reference sequence). The CDR3 region has the DNA TGTGCCAGTAGTCCCGACAATGAGCAGTTCTTC. This translates into CASSPDNEQFF.

With respect to this clonotype: A much larger clonotype is one base distant, so this may be a read error. This sequence joins TRBV29-1 and TRBJ1-1; D possibly corresponds to TRBD1 (6 bases). The V and J ends lost 7 bases and 7 bases respectively, with 22 bases between them. The CDR3 extends over 14 amino acids. CDR1 and CDR2 (germline): SQVTM, ANQGSEA. The CDR3 reads CSAQKGVREGEAFF. CDR3 bases: TGCAGCGCCCAGAAGGGGGTAAGGGAGGGTGAAGCTTTCTTT.

The chain combines TRBV5-1 with TRBJ2-3; D gene ambiguous. The germline gives CDR1 SGHRS, CDR2 YFSETQ. V was cut by 0 bases and J by 2 bases, with 13 bases left in between. This CDR3 is 16 amino acids long. DNA of the CDR3: TGCGCCAGCAGCTTGGGGCTTGCCGTCCTCACAGATACGCAGTATTTT. It specifies CASSLGLAVLTDTQYF.

This chain joins TRBV20-1 and TRBJ2-7; D is unresolved. Per germline, CDR1 DFQATT and CDR2 SNEGSKA (reference sequence). The CDR3 sequence is 11 residues long. V shed 8 bases and J shed 1 base, with 9 bases lying between them. The CDR3 is CSNSRSYEQYF. Here the CDR3 DNA reads TGCAGTAACAGTAGGTCCTACGAGCAGTACTTC.

The rearrangement uses TRBV20-1 and TRBJ2-3; D may be TRBD2 (7 bases). The CDR3 covers 15 residues. The germline V gene has CDR1 DFQATT and CDR2 SNEGSKA (reference sequence). The V end lost 1 base, the J end lost 3 bases, and 14 bases lay between the germline ends. The CDR3: CSARGPGGPTDTQYF. CDR3 coding DNA: TGCAGTGCTAGAGGCCCGGGGGGCCCGACAGATACGCAGTATTTT.

This clonotype turned up a few times. This chain uses TRBV5-4 with TRBJ1-2, with 12 nucleotides matching TRBD1. The germline gives CDR1 SGHNT, CDR2 YYREEE (reference sequence). The length of the CDR3 is 20 residues. V dropped 0 bases and J dropped 8; count of bases not matched to a gene: 20. The CDR3 reads CASSLGGGFGTGGFPRGYTF. CDR3 in DNA: TGTGCCAGCAGCTTGGGCGGAGGATTCGGGACAGGGGGCTTTCCAAGAGGCTACACCTTC.

The rearrangement uses TRBV29-1 and TRBJ2-7; D might be TRBD1 (6 bases). In germline, CDR1 is SQVTM, CDR2 ANQGSEA. Trimming removed 5 bases from V and 2 bases from J, with 10 bases in between. CDR3 length equals 12 residues. For the CDR3, the DNA is TGCAGCGTTCGCAGGGGCGCCTACGAGCAGTACTTC. This translates into CSVRRGAYEQYF.

The chain recombines TRBV7-3 with TRBJ2-1; a possible D gene is TRBD2 (7 bases). Germline V gives CDR1 SGHTA, CDR2 FQGTGA. The CDR3 sequence is 15 residues long. V dropped 5 bases and J dropped 2 bases, with 13 bases sitting between them. The DNA of the CDR3 is TGTGCCAGCAGCCCAGTGCGGGGGCCCTACAATGAGCAGTTCTTC. Translating it yields CASSPVRGPYNEQFF.

The chain carries TRBV29-1 and TRBJ2-5, with D possibly TRBD1 on 5 matching bases. The V end lost 3 bases, the J end lost 5 bases, and 10 bases lay between the germline ends. CDR1 SQVTM and CDR2 ANQGSEA come from the germline V gene. This CDR3 has 12 amino acids. The CDR3 nucleotides read TGCAGCGTTGACAGGGCTGAGGAGACCCAGTACTTC. This translates into CSVDRAEETQYF.

This chain connects TRBV10-2 to TRBJ2-5; TRBD2 matches 7 bases. Germline V CDR1 and CDR2: WSHSY, SAAADI. This CDR3 has 15 residues. V was clipped by 5 bases and J by 2 bases; unmatched bases: 8. The CDR3 is CASSLGGGRQETQYF. In nucleotides, the CDR3 is TGCGCCAGCAGTCTTGGGGGGGGAAGACAAGAGACCCAGTACTTC.

This clonotype was detected only a few times. The J gene is TRBJ1-1, the V gene TRBV29-1; unclear D gene. CDR1 and CDR2 (germline): SQVTM, ANQGSEA. The V and J ends lost 2 bases and 5 bases respectively, with 15 bases between them. This CDR3 region has 14 residues. The CDR3 DNA is TGCAGCGTTGAACTTCAGGCCCCGGGGACTGAAGCTTTCTTT. It specifies CSVELQAPGTEAFF. The full variable domain, completed using reference TRBV29-1 and TRBJ1-1, is SAVISQKPSRDICQRGTSLTIQCQVDSQVTMMFWYRQQPGQSLTLIATANQGSEATYESGFVIDKFPISRPNLTFSTLTVSNMSPEDSSIYLCSVELQAPGTEAFFGQGTRLTVV.

The genes are TRBV2 and TRBJ2-1; 8 nucleotides align to TRBD2. The CDR3 length is 14 residues. After removal of 6 bases from V and 4 bases from J, the junction contained 5 bases not matched to a gene. Germline V gives CDR1 SNHLY, CDR2 FYNNEI. In DNA, the CDR3 is TGTGCCAGCAGAGACACTAGCGGATACAATGAGCAGTTCTTC. It is translated as CASRDTSGYNEQFF.

Only a few counts were recorded for this clonotype. The chain employs TRBV28 and TRBJ2-7; no firm D call. Germline loops: CDR1 MDHEN, CDR2 SYDVKM. Trimming shortened V by 2 bases and J by 3 bases, and 14 bases separated the two germline ends. The CDR3 consists of 15 residues. For the CDR3, the DNA is TGTGCCAGCAGTTTAGGCTCCCAAGGCCTCTACGAGCAGTACTTC. Protein product: CASSLGSQGLYEQYF.

This clonotype was found a few times. This chain connects TRBV9 to TRBJ2-5; 10 nucleotides match TRBD1. The CDR3 totals 15 residues. The V gene end was trimmed by 3 bases and the J gene end by 7 bases; junction bases not matched to a gene: 9. Germline loops: CDR1 SGDLS, CDR2 YYNGEE. The CDR3 DNA reads TGTGCCAGCAGCGGGCGACAGGGGGCTAGATTGACCCAGTACTTC. As protein: CASSGRQGARLTQYF.

This clonotype showed up just a few times. The gene calls are TRBV12-3 or TRBV12-4 and TRBJ1-1; TRBD1 aligns across 9 bases. The CDR3 has 14 amino acids. Trimming at V came to 6 bases and at J to 5 bases, leaving 7 bases not matched to a gene. The CDR3 loop reads CASSATGGATEAFF. In DNA, the CDR3 is TGTGCCAGCAGCGCGACAGGGGGGGCAACTGAAGCTTTCTTT.

This CDR3 is CASSPSRGNMGYEQYF. DNA for the CDR3: TGTGCCAGCTCACCAAGCAGGGGAAATATGGGTTACGAGCAGTACTTC. The rearrangement uses TRBV18 and TRBJ2-7, with a possible D match to TRBD1 (6 bases). This CDR3 has 16 amino acids. Germline assignment: CDR1 KGHSH and CDR2 LQKENI. V lost 2 bases, J lost 4 bases, and 18 bases lay in between.

The gene calls are TRBV21-1 and TRBJ1-6. TRBV21-1 is classified as a pseudogene. The CDR3 extends over 17 amino acids. CDR3 residues: CASSKVEAQEDNSPLHF. CDR3 coding DNA: TGTGCCAGCAGCAAAGTTGAGGCCCAAGAAGATAATTCACCCCTCCACTTT.

The rearrangement uses TRBV12-3 or TRBV12-4 and TRBJ2-1; D not resolved. CDR3 length equals 15 residues. The germline V and J ends were trimmed by 3 bases and 2 bases, with 11 bases remaining between them. The CDR3 protein is CASSLVRQTYNEQFF. As DNA, the CDR3 is TGTGCCAGCAGTTTGGTGCGCCAGACCTACAATGAGCAGTTCTTC.

This clonotype was seen at least ten times. J is TRBJ2-1 and V is TRBV12-3 or TRBV12-4; D not resolved. V was pared by 0 bases and J by 3 bases, with 9 bases between. The CDR3 length is 15 residues. DNA of the CDR3: TGTGCCAGCAGTTTAGCCCCGACTCTCTACAATGAGCAGTTCTTC. Amino acids: CASSLAPTLYNEQFF.